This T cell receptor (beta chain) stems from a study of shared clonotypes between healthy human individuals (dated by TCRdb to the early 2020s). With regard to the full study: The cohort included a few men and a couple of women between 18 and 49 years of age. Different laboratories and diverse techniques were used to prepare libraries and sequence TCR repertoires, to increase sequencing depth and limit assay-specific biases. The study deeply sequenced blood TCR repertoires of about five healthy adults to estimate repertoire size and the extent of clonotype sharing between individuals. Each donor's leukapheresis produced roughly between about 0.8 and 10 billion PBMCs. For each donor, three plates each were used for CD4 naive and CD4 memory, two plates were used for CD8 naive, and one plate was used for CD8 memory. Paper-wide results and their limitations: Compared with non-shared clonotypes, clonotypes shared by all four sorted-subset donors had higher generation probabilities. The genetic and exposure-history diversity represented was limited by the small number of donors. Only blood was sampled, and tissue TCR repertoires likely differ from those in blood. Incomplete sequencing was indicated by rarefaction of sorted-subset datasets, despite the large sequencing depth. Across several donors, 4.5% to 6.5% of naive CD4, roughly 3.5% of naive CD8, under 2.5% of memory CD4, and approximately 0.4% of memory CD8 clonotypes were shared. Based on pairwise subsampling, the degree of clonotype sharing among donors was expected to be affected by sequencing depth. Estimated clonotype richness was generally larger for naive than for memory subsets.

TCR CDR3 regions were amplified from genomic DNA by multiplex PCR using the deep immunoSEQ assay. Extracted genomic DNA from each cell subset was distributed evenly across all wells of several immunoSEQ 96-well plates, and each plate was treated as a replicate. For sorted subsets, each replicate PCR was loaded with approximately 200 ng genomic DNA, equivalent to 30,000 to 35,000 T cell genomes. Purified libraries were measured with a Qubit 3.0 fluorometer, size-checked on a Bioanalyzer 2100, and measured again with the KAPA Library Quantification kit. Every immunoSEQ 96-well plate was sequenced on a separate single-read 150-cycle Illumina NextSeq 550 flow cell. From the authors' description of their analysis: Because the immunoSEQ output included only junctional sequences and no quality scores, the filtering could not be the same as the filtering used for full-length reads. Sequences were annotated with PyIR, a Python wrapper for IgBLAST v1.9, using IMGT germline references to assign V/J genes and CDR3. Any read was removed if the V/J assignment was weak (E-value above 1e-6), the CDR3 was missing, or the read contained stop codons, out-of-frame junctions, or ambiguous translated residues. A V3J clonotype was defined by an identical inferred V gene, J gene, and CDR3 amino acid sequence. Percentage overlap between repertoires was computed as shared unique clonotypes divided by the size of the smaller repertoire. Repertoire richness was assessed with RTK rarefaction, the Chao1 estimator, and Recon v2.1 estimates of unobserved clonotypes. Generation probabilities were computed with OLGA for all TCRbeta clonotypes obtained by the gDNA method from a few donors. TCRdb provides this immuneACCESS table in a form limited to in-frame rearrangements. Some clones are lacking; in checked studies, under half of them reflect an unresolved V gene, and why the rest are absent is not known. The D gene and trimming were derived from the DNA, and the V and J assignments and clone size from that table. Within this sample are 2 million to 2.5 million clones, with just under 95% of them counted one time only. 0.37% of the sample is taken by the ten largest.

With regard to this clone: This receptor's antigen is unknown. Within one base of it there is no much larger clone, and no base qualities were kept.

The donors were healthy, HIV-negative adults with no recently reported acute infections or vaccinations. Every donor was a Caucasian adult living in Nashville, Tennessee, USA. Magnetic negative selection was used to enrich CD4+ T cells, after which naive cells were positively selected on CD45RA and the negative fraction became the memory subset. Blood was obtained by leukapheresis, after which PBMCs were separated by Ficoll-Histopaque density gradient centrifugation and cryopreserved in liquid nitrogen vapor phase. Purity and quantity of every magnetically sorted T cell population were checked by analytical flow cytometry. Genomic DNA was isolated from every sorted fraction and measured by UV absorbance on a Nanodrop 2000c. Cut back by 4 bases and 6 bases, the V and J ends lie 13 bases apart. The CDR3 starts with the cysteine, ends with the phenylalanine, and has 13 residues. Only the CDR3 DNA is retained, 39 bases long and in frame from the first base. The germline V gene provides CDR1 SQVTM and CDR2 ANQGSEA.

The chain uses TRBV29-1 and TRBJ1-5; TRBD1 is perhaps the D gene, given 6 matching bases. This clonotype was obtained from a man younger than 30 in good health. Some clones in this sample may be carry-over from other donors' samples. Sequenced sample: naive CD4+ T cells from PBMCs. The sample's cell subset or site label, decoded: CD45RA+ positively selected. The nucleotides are TGCAGCGTTGGGCAGGGGCCAAGTCAGCCCCAGCATTTT. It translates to CSVGQGPSQPQHF.